This TCR beta chain was identified during a study of cytomegalovirus exposure and HLA in healthy donors. Points from the study as a whole: Accounts indicate the classifier identified cytomegalovirus status with strong specificity and sensitivity. A later analysis reportedly found fewer N-insertions in an Asian-associated ancestry cluster than the roughly 670-donor mean.

Notes on this clone: No antigen is known for it.

60 Vbeta and 13 Jbeta primers were used in PCR. The assay was immunoSEQ multiplex PCR, and TCRdb's table has in-frame clones only and misses some. In the table there are under 140,000 clones, roughly 80% of which are singletons. V lost 4 bases to trimming and J lost 1 base, with 10 bases between them. CDR1 MNHEY and CDR2 SVGAGI come from the germline V gene. This CDR3 has 14 amino acids. The receptor was derived from a woman aged 25 to 45 in good health and CMV-seronegative. The specimen was PBMCs. The chain couples TRBV6-5 to TRBJ1-1; maybe TRBD1 (5 bases). CDR3 protein: CASSFRGGNTEAFF. CDR3 DNA: TGTGCCAGCAGTTTCCGGGGGGGGAACACTGAAGCTTTCTTT.